A single sample is the source of the 20 T cell receptor beta chains below, sequenced in a study of spatial heterogeneity in lung cancer. TCRdb analysed the 5' RACE reads with MiXCR anew, one entry per CDR3 protein. The table has about 85,000 distinct CDR3 sequences, under 25% seen once. Time point denoted: sample taken at primary tumor resection. Whole RNA, which was extracted from tumor, nontumor lung tissue or frozen PBMC, was sequenced without any cell sorting. The sequencing here drew on PBMCs, taken at surgery. All receptors come from a male donor with early-stage non-small cell lung cancer.

The rearrangement links TRBV5-1 to TRBJ2-7; 13 bases are shared with TRBD2. The CDR3 spans 20 residues. Germline CDR1 reads SGHRS; CDR2 reads YFSETQ. J gave up 2 bases and V 0 bases, and 14 bases lay outside the gene matches. The DNA of the CDR3 is TGCGCCAGCAGCTTGGCCCCGGGACTAGCGGGAACTACCGTCCCCTACGAGCAGTACTTC. As protein: CASSLAPGLAGTTVPYEQYF.

This clonotype turned up a few times. J is TRBJ2-7 and V is TRBV7-9; D is possibly TRBD2 (6 bases). The V gene's germline CDR1 is SEHNR and CDR2 FQNEAQ (reference sequence). Trimming took 5 bases from V and 3 from J, leaving 14 bases between them. This CDR3 is 14 amino acids long. CDR3 region: CASSPAGPHYEQYF. The CDR3 coding sequence is TGTGCCAGCAGCCCGGCGGGACCGCACTACGAGCAGTACTTC.

This clonotype was counted only a few times. The chain combines TRBV5-1 with TRBJ1-1; D is uncertain. CDR3 length equals 14 residues. The V gene's germline CDR1 is SGHRS and CDR2 YFSETQ. V was cut by 0 bases and J by 0 bases, with 6 bases left in between. In DNA, the CDR3 is TGCGCCAGCAGCTTGGTACCAGTGAACACTGAAGCTTTCTTT. Protein: CASSLVPVNTEAFF.

The CDR3 DNA sequence: TGCGCCAGCAGCCCCGGGGACAGAACTAACTATGGCTACACCTTC. This translates into CASSPGDRTNYGYTF. The chain is built from TRBV5-1 and TRBJ1-2; 7 bases map to TRBD1. Germline V gene lookup returns CDR1 SGHRS and CDR2 YFSETQ. The V segment lost 4 bases and the J segment 0 bases; nucleotides outside the gene matches: 6. CDR3 length: 15 residues. The complete variable domain, with remaining parts taken from reference TRBV5-1 and TRBJ1-2, reads KAGVTQTPRYLIKTRGQQVTLSCSPISGHRSVSWYQQTPGQGLQFLFEYFSETQRNKGNFPGRFSGRQFSNSRSEMNVSTLELGDSALYLCASSPGDRTNYGYTFGSGTRLTVV.

V gene TRBV3-1 combines with J gene TRBJ1-5; no definite D call. This CDR3 has 14 residues. V was clipped by 4 bases and J by 0 bases, with 7 bases between them. Germline lookup yields CDR1 LGHDT and CDR2 YNNKEL (reference sequence). The CDR3: CASSLGASNQPQHF. CDR3 DNA: TGTGCCAGCAGCCTTGGTGCTAGCAATCAGCCCCAGCATTTT.

This clonotype was recorded a few times. This chain joins TRBV24-1 and TRBJ2-5; D call uncertain. The V gene's germline CDR1 is KGHDR and CDR2 SFDVKD. V gave up 3 bases and J gave up 4 bases, with 5 bases separating them. CDR3 length equals 12 residues. The CDR3 DNA is TGTGCCACCAGTGATGATGCAGAGACCCAGTACTTC. Its translation is CATSDDAETQYF.

This clonotype was seen a few times. The rearrangement uses TRBV7-3 and TRBJ2-2; D tentatively fits TRBD1 or TRBD2 (5 bases each). Between the trimmed V and J ends, which lost 5 bases and 2 bases, there was a span of 9 bases. CDR3 length: 14 residues. The germline V gene encodes CDR1 SGHTA and CDR2 FQGTGA. The CDR3 DNA follows: TGTGCCAGCAGCCCATGGGACAACACCGGGGAGCTGTTTTTT. This gives the protein CASSPWDNTGELFF.

This clonotype appeared a few times. This chain joins TRBV7-2 and TRBJ2-5; D uncertain. The CDR3 loop spans 13 amino acids. Trimming removed 0 bases from V and 1 base from J, with 3 bases in between. Per the germline V gene, CDR1 is SGHTA and CDR2 is FQGNSA. CDR3 bases: TGTGCCAGCAGCTTAGCGTTCCAAGAGACCCAGTACTTC. This gives the protein CASSLAFQETQYF.

This clonotype came up a few times. The chain couples TRBV27 to TRBJ2-2; 7 bases are a match to TRBD2. The junction had 4 bases not matched to a gene; V was cut back by 3 bases and J by 0 bases. Germline CDR1 and CDR2: MNHEY and SMNVEV (reference sequence). The CDR3 consists of 16 residues. CDR3 sequence: CASSFPSGTNTGELFF. The CDR3 nucleotides read TGTGCCAGCAGTTTTCCCAGCGGGACGAACACCGGGGAGCTGTTTTTT.

This clonotype has at least ten counts. The rearrangement uses TRBV24-1 and TRBJ2-5; D perhaps matches TRBD2 (5 bases). Germline CDR1 and CDR2: KGHDR and SFDVKD. Trimming shortened V by 1 base and J by 4 bases, and 6 bases separated the two germline ends. CDR3 length: 13 residues. CDR3 in amino acids: CATSDFRGETQYF. The CDR3 coding sequence is TGTGCCACCAGTGATTTCCGGGGAGAGACCCAGTACTTC.

The table lists this clonotype with many counts. The rearrangement uses TRBV4-3 and TRBJ2-3; 9 bases align to TRBD2. The ends lost 4 bases at V and 7 bases at J; junction bases unmatched: 9. The CDR3 totals 15 residues. The germline gives CDR1 LGHNA, CDR2 YSLEER. The DNA for the CDR3 is TGCGCCAGCAGCCCCGGAGTAGCGGGGGCCTATACGCAGTATTTT. This translates into CASSPGVAGAYTQYF.

This clonotype has ten or more counts. V is TRBV7-2 and J is TRBJ1-4; the D gene is possibly TRBD1 (5 bases). Germline assignment: CDR1 SGHTA and CDR2 FQGNSA. The CDR3 loop spans 14 amino acids. Trimming took 0 bases from V and 3 from J, leaving 5 bases between them. CDR3 region: CASSLAGANEKLFF. CDR3 in DNA: TGTGCCAGCAGCTTAGCGGGGGCTAATGAAAAACTGTTTTTT.

This clonotype came up a few times. This chain joins TRBV6-1 and TRBJ1-2, with D maybe TRBD1 (5 bases). V lost 2 bases and J 2 bases, leaving 12 bases between the germline ends. Germline values: CDR1 MNHNS, CDR2 SASEGT. CDR3 size: 15 residues. The CDR3 protein is CASSEMGRINYGYTF. DNA of the CDR3: TGTGCCAGCAGTGAAATGGGGCGCATCAACTATGGCTACACCTTC.

This clonotype has a handful of counts. The gene calls are TRBV18 and TRBJ1-5; TRBD1 is a possible D gene (6 bases). Germline V gene lookup returns CDR1 KGHSH and CDR2 LQKENI. CDR3 length equals 15 residues. V was shortened by 3 bases and J by 2 bases, with 11 bases between the two germline ends. The CDR3 here is CASSPRGEGNQPQHF. CDR3 nucleotide sequence: TGTGCCAGCTCACCCAGGGGCGAAGGCAATCAGCCCCAGCATTTT.

V is TRBV13 and J is TRBJ2-5, with D possibly TRBD1 on 7 matching bases. Trimming shortened V by 6 bases and J by 5 bases, and 19 bases separated the two germline ends. The CDR3 is 15 residues long. From germline, CDR1 is PRHDT and CDR2 FYEKMQ (reference sequence). CDR3 in amino acids: CASSQKEGAVETQYF. The CDR3 nucleotides read TGTGCCAGCAGTCAGAAGGAGGGGGCGGTGGAGACCCAGTACTTC.

This clonotype was detected only a few times. The chain has TRBV3-1 and TRBJ2-7, with D possibly TRBD1 on 6 matching bases. The germline V and J ends were trimmed by 1 base and 4 bases, with 11 bases remaining between them. This CDR3 spans 14 amino acids. CDR1 is LGHDT and CDR2 is YNNKEL in the germline V gene (reference sequence). The DNA for the CDR3 is TGTGCCAGCAGCCAAGTACCAGGGGTGTACGAGCAGTACTTC. Translating gives CASSQVPGVYEQYF.

Points on this clonotype: A much larger clone is a single base away; this may be a read error. The chain recombines TRBV29-1 with TRBJ2-5, with TRBD1 matching over 9 bases. The germline CDR1 and CDR2 sequences are SQVTM and ANQGSEA. The CDR3 totals 13 residues. J lost 1 base, V lost 6 bases, and 3 bases had no gene match. The CDR3 coding sequence is TGCAGCGTCGGGACAGGGCCCCAAGAGACCCAGTACTTC. Translated: CSVGTGPQETQYF.

This clonotype was recorded a few times. The chain uses TRBV4-1 and TRBJ1-3; 7 positions match TRBD1. Looked up from germline, CDR1 is MGHRA and CDR2 is YSYEKL. The junction had 7 bases not matched to a gene; V was cut back by 0 bases and J by 5 bases. CDR3 size: 16 residues. The CDR3 sequence: CASSQDWLQGRNTIYF. CDR3 bases: TGCGCCAGCAGCCAAGATTGGCTACAGGGGAGAAACACCATATATTTT.

This clonotype was seen a few times. The chain joins TRBV7-8 to TRBJ2-2; 7 positions match TRBD2. Germline V lookup: CDR1 SGHVS, CDR2 FQNEAQ. The CDR3 is 15 amino acids. Trimming cost V 7 bases and J 3 bases; bases outside gene matches: 8. The CDR3 nucleotides read TGTGCCAGCACCATCCAAGGGAGGGACACCGGGGAGCTGTTTTTT. Protein sequence: CASTIQGRDTGELFF.

This clonotype was seen only a few times. The chain couples TRBV11-1 to TRBJ1-1; D gene ambiguous. In germline, CDR1 is SGHAT, CDR2 FQDESV (reference sequence). This CDR3 region has 14 residues. V was pared by 1 base and J by 1 base, with 7 bases between. Here the CDR3 DNA reads TGTGCCAGCAGCTTAGGGGTTCGGAACACTGAAGCTTTCTTT. Its translation is CASSLGVRNTEAFF.